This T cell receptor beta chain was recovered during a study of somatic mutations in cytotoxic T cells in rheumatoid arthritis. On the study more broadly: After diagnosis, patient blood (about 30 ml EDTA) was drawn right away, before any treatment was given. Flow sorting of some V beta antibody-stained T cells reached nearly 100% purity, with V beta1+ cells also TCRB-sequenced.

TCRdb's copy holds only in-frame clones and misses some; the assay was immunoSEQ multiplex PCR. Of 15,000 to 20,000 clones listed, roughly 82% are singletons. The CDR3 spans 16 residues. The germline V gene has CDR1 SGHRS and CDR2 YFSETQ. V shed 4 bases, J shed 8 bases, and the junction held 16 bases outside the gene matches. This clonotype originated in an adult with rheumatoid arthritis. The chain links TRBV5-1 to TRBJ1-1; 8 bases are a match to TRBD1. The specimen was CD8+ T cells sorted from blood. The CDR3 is CASSTGGRELSGEAFF. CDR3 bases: TGCGCCAGCAGCACAGGGGGGCGGGAGTTGTCCGGGGAAGCTTTCTTT.